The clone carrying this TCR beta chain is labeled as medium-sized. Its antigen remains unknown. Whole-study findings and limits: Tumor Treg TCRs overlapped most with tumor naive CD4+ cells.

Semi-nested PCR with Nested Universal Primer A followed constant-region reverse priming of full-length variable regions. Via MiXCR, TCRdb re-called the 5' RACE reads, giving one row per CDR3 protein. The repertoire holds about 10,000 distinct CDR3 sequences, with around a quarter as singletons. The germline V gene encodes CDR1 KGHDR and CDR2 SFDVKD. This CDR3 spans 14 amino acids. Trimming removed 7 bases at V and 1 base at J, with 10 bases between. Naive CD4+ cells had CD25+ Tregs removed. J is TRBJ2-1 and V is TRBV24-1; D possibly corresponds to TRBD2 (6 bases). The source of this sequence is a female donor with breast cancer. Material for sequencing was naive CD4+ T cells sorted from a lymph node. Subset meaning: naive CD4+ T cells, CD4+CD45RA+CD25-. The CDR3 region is CATSGTPSYNEQFF. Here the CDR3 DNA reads TGTGCCACCAGCGGGACTCCATCCTACAATGAGCAGTTCTTC.